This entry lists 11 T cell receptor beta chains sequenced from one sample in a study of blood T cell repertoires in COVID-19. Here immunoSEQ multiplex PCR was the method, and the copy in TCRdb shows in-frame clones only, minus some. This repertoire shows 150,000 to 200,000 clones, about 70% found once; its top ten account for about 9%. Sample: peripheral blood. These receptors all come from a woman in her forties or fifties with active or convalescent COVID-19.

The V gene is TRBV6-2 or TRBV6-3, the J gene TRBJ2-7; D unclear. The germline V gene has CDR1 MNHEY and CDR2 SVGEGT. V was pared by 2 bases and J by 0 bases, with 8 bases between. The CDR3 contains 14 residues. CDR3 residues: CASSYALYSYEQYF. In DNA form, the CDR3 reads TGTGCCAGCAGTTACGCGTTGTACTCCTACGAGCAGTACTTC.

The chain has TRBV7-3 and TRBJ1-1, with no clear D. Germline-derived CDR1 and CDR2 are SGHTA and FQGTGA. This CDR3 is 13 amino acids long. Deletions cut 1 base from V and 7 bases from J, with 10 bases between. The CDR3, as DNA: TGTGCCAGCAGCTTAAGTAACTCTGGTGAAGCTTTCTTT. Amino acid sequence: CASSLSNSGEAFF. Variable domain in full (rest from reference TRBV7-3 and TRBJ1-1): GAGVSQTPSNKVTEKGKYVELRCDPISGHTALYWYRQSLGQGPEFLIYFQGTGAADDSGLPNDRFFAVRPEGSVSTLKIQRTERGDSAVYLCASSLSNSGEAFFGQGTRLTVV.

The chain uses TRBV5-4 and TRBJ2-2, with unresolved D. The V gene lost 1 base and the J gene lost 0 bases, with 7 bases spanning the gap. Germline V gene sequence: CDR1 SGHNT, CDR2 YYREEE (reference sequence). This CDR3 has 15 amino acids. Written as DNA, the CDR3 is TGTGCCAGCAGCTTGAAGCTGACGAACACCGGGGAGCTGTTTTTT. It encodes CASSLKLTNTGELFF.

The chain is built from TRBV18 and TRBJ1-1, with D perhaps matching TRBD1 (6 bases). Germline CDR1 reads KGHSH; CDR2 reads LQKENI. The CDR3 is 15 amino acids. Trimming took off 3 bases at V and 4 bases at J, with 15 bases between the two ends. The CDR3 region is CASSPRMGGGTEAFF. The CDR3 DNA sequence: TGTGCCAGCTCACCCCGAATGGGAGGGGGCACTGAAGCTTTCTTT.

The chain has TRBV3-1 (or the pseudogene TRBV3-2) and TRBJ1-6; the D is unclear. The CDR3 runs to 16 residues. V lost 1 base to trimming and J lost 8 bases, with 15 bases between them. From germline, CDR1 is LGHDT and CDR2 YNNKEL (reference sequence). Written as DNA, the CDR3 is TGTGCCAGCAGCCAAGGAGGGTGGCACGCGGATTCACCCCTCCACTTT. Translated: CASSQGGWHADSPLHF.

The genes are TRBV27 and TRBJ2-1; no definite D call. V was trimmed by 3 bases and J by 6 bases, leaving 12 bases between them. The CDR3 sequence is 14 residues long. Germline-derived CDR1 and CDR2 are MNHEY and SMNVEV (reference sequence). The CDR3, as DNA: TGTGCCAGCAGTTTCAGAAAGACGGGCAATGAGCAGTTCTTC. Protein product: CASSFRKTGNEQFF.

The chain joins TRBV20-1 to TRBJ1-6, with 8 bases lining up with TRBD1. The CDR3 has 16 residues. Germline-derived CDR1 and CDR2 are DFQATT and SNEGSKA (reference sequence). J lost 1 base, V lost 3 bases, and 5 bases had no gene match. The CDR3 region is CSASGDRGSYNSPLHF. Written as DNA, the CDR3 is TGCAGTGCTAGTGGAGACAGGGGATCCTATAATTCACCCCTCCACTTT.

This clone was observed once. The CDR3 protein is CAWSAGGKEYF. The DNA of the CDR3 is TGTGCCTGGAGCGCAGGGGGAAAGGAGTACTTC. The genes are TRBV30 and TRBJ2-5, with 7 bases matching TRBD1. With V trimmed by 3 bases and J by 12 bases, 7 bases remained unmatched. Germline loops: CDR1 GTSNPN, CDR2 SVGIG (reference sequence). The CDR3 runs 11 residues.

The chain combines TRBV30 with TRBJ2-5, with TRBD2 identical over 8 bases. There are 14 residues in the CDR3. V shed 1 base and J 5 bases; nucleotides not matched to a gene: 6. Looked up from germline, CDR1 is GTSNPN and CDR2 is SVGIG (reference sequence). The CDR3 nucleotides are TGTGCCTGGAGTGCGGGGGGGCCGGGTGAGACCCAGTACTTC. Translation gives CAWSAGGPGETQYF.

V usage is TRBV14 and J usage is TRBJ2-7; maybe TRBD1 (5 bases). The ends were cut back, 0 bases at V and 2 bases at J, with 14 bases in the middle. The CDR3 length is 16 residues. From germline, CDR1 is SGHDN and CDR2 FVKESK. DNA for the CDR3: TGTGCCAGCAGCCAAGATAATTCGGCAGGGACCTACGAGCAGTACTTC. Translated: CASSQDNSAGTYEQYF. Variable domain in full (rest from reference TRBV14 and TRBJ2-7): EAGVTQFPSHSVIEKGQTVTLRCDPISGHDNLYWYRRVMGKEIKFLLHFVKESKQDESGMPNNRFLAERTGGTYSTLKVQPAELEDSGVYFCASSQDNSAGTYEQYFGPGTRLTVT.

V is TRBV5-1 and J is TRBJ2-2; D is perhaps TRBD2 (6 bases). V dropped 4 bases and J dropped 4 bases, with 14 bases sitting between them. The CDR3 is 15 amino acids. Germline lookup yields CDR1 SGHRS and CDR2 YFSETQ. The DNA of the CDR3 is TGCGCCAGCAGCACGGGGGTTACAAGCACCGGGGAGCTGTTTTTT. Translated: CASSTGVTSTGELFF.